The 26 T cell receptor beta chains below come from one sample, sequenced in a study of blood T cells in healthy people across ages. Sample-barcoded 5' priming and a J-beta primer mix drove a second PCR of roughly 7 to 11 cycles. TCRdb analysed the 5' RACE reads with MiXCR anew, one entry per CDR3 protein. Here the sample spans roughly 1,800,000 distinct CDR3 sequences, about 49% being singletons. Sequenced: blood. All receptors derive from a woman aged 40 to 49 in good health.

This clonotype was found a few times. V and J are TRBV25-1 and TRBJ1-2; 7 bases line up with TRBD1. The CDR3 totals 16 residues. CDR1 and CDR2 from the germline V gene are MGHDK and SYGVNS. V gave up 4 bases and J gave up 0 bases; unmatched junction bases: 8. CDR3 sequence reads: CASSAPGQVANYGYTF. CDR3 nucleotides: TGTGCCAGCAGTGCTCCCGGACAGGTAGCTAACTATGGCTACACCTTC.

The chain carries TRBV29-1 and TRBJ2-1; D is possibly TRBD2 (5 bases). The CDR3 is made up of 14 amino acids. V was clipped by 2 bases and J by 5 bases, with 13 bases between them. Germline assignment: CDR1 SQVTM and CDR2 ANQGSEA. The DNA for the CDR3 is TGCAGCGTTGAAAAGCTAGCCCTCCACAATGAGCAGTTCTTC. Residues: CSVEKLALHNEQFF.

The CDR3 is CASSYSTSHPYNEQFF. The CDR3 nucleotides are TGTGCCAGCAGTTACTCCACTTCTCATCCCTACAATGAGCAGTTCTTC. V gene TRBV6-5 combines with J gene TRBJ2-1; D is ambiguous. The germline CDR1 and CDR2 sequences are MNHEY and SVGAGI. The ends were cut back, 0 bases at V and 2 bases at J, with 11 bases in the middle. CDR3 size: 16 residues.

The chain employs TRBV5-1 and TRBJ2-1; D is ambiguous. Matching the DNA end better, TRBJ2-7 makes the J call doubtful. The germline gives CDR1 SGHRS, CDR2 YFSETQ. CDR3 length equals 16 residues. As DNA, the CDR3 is TGCGCCAGCAGCTTGACGGCAGGTAGCTCCTACAATGAGCAGTACTTC. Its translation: CASSLTAGSSYNEQYF.

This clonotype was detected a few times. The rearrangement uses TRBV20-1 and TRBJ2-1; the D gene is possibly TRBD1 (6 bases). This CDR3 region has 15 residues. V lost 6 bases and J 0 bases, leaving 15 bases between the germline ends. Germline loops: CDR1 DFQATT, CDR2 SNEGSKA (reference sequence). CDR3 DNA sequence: TGCAGTGCCAGGCGTACAGGGTTCTCCTACAATGAGCAGTTCTTC. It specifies CSARRTGFSYNEQFF.

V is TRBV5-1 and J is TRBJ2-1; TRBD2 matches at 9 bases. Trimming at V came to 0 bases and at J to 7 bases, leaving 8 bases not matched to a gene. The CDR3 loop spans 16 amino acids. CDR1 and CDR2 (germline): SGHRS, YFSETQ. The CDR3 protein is CASSLESGGFGNEQFF. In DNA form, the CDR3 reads TGCGCCAGCAGCTTGGAGAGCGGGGGGTTTGGAAATGAGCAGTTCTTC.

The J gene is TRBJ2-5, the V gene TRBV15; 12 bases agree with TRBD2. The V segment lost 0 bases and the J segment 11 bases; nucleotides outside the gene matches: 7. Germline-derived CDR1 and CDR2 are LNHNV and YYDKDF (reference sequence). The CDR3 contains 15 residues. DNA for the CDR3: TGTGCCACCAGCAGAGACCTAGCGGGGGGGGGTGAGCAGTACTTC. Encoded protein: CATSRDLAGGGEQYF. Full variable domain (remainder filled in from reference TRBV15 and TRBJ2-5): DAMVIQNPRYQVTQFGKPVTLSCSQTLNHNVMYWYQQKSSQAPKLLFHYYDKDFNNEADTPDNFQSRRPNTSFCFLDIRSPGLGDTAMYLCATSRDLAGGGEQYFGPGTRLLVL.

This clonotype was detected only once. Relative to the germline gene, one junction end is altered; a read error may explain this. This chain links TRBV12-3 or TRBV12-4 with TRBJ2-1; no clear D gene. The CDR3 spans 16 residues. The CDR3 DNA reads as TGTGCCAACAGTTTAATTGGGGTAGCCGGCTACAATGAGCAGTTCTTC. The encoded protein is CANSLIGVAGYNEQFF.

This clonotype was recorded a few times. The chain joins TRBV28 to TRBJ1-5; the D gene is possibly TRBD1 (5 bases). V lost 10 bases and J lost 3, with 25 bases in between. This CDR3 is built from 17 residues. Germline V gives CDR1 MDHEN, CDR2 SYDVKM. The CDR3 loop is CATTGVQGLRDNQPQHF. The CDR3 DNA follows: TGTGCCACCACAGGCGTCCAGGGTCTCAGGGACAATCAGCCCCAGCATTTT. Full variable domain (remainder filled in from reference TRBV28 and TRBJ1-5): DVKVTQSSRYLVKRTGEKVFLECVQDMDHENMFWYRQDPGLGLRLIYFSYDVKMKEKGDIPEGYSVSREKKERFSLILESASTNQTSMYLCATTGVQGLRDNQPQHFGDGTRLSIL.

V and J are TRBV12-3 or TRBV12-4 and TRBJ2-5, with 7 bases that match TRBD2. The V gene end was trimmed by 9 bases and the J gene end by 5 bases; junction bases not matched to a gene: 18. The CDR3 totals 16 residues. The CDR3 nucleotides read TGTGCCAGTCGCGACAGCCTAGCGGTTACTGGGGAGACCCAGTACTTC. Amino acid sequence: CASRDSLAVTGETQYF.

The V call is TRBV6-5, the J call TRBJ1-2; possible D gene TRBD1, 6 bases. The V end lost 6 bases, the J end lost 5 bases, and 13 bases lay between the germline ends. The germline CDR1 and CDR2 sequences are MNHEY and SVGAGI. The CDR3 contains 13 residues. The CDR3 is CASSARGTYGYTF. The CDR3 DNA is TGTGCCAGCAGCGCCAGGGGCACTTATGGCTACACCTTC.

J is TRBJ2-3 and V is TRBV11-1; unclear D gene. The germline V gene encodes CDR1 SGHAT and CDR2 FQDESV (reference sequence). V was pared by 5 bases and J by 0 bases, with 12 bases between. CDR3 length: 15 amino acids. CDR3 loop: CASSQQPYSTDTQYF. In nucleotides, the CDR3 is TGTGCCAGCAGCCAGCAGCCTTATAGCACAGATACGCAGTATTTT.

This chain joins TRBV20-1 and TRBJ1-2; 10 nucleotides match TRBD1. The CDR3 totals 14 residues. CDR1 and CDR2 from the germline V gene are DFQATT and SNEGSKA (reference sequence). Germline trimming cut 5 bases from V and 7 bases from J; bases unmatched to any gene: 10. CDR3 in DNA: TGCAGTGCTGGACGGGACAGGGGCCTCATTGGCTACACCTTC. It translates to CSAGRDRGLIGYTF.

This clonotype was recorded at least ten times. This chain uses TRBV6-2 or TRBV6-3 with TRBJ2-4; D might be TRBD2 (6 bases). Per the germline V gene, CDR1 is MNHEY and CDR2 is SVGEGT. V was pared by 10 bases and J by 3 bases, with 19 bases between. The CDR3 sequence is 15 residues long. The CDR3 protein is CATKGTGEDKNIQYF. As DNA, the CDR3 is TGTGCCACTAAGGGGACTGGCGAGGACAAAAACATTCAGTACTTC.

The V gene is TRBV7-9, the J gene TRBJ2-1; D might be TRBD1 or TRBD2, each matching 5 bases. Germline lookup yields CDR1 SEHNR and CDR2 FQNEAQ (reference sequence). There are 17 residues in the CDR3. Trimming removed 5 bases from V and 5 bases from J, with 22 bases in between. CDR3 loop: CASSNPLRGRLNNEQFF. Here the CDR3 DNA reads TGTGCCAGCAGCAACCCGCTGAGGGGAAGGCTAAACAATGAGCAGTTCTTC.

The DNA of the CDR3 is TGTGCCACCAGACAGGGGTCACCCCTCCACTTT. Protein product: CATRQGSPLHF. The chain uses TRBV6-2 or TRBV6-3 and TRBJ1-6; 8 bases are a match to TRBD1. The CDR3 runs to 11 residues. The V segment lost 10 bases and the J segment 10 bases; nucleotides outside the gene matches: 3. Germline CDR1 reads MNHEY; CDR2 reads SVGEGT.

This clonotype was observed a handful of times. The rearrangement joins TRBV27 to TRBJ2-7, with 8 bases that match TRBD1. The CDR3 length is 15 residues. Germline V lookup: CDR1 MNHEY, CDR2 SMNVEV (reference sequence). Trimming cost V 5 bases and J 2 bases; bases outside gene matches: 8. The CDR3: CASSRRTGGTYEQYF. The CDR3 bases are TGTGCCAGCAGTCGACGAACAGGGGGGACCTACGAGCAGTACTTC.

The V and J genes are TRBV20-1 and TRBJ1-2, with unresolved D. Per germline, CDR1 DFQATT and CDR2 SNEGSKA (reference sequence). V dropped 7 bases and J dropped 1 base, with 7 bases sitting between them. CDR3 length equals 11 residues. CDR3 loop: CSGGVNYGYTF. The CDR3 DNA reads TGCAGTGGCGGGGTTAACTATGGCTACACCTTC.

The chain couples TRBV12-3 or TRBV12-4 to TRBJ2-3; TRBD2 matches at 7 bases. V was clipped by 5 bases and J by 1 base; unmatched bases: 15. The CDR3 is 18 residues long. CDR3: CASSPHLRTRDGTDTQYF. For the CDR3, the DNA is TGTGCCAGCAGTCCTCACCTCAGGACTAGGGACGGCACAGATACGCAGTATTTT.

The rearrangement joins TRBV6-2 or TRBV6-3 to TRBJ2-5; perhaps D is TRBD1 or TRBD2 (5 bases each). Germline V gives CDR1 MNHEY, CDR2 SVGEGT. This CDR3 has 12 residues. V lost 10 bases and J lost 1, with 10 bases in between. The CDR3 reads CATRGFQETQYF. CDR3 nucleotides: TGTGCCACCCGGGGCTTCCAAGAGACCCAGTACTTC.

In nucleotides, the CDR3 is TGCAGTGCTAGAGAGTTCCTGTCGGTCGACTACGAGCAGTACTTC. This sequence encodes CSAREFLSVDYEQYF. The rearrangement joins TRBV20-1 to TRBJ2-7; D is ambiguous. CDR1 is DFQATT and CDR2 is SNEGSKA in the germline V gene (reference sequence). Trimming left V 0 bases short and J 3 bases short, with 15 bases between. This CDR3 is built from 15 residues.

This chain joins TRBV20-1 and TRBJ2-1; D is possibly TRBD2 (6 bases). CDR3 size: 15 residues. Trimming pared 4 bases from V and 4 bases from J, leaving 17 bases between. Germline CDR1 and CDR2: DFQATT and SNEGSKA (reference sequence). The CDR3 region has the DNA TGCAGTGCTACGCCGGGACTTTTGCCGTACAATGAGCAGTTCTTC. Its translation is CSATPGLLPYNEQFF.

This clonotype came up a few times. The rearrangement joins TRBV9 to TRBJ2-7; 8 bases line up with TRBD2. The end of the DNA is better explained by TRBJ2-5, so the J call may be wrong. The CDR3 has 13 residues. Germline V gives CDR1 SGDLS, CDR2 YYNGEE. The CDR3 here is CASSDGGAETQYF. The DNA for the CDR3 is TGTGCCAGCAGCGACGGGGGGGCAGAGACCCAGTACTTC.

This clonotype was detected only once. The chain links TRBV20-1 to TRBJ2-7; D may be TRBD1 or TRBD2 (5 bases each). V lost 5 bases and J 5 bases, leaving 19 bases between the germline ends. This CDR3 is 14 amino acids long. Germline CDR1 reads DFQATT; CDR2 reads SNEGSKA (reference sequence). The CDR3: CSAPGRGPDNEQYF. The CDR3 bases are TGCAGTGCTCCCGGTCGGGGCCCGGATAACGAGCAGTACTTC.

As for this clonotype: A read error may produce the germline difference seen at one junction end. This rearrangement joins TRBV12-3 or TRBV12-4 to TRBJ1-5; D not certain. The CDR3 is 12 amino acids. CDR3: CASKYSNHPQHF. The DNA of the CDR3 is TGTGCCAGCAAGTATAGCAATCACCCCCAGCATTTT.

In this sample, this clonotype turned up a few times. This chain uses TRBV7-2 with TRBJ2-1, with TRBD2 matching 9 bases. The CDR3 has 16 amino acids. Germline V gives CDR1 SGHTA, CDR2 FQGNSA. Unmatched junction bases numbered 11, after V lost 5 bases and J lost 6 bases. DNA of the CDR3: TGTGCCAGCAGCCCTAGATGGGCTAGCGGGGTCAATGAGCAGTTCTTC. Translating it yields CASSPRWASGVNEQFF.